Following are 30 T cell receptor beta chains from one sample sequenced in a study of identical twins. TCRdb analysed the 5' RACE reads with MiXCR anew, one entry per CDR3 protein. Of about 290,000 distinct CDR3 sequences in the sample, 8.5% to 9.5% were seen once. A further study also used this sample, focusing on yellow fever vaccine responses in identical twins.

The sample was CD8+ T cells sorted from blood. The receptors stem from a woman between 18 and 30 years old in good health.

This clonotype was detected only a few times. The genes are TRBV29-1 and TRBJ2-1; D gene unclear. In germline, CDR1 is SQVTM, CDR2 ANQGSEA. Trimming shortened V by 2 bases and J by 7 bases, and 6 bases separated the two germline ends. The CDR3 loop spans 11 amino acids. The CDR3 DNA reads as TGCAGCGTTGAATGGGCTAATGAGCAGTTCTTC. Residues: CSVEWANEQFF.

This clonotype was recorded at least ten times. CDR3: CASTDANTGELFF. The CDR3, as DNA: TGTGCCAGCACCGACGCGAACACCGGGGAGCTGTTTTTT. The rearrangement uses TRBV12-3 or TRBV12-4 and TRBJ2-2, with D uncertain. V lost 7 bases and J lost 0, with 6 bases in between. The CDR3 contains 13 residues.

This clonotype appeared a few times. This chain uses TRBV30 with TRBJ1-5, with D hard to call. This CDR3 contains 12 residues. V lost 1 base to trimming and J lost 6 bases, with 7 bases between them. Germline lookup yields CDR1 GTSNPN and CDR2 SVGIG (reference sequence). DNA for the CDR3: TGTGCCTGGAGTGAACTTGGTCAGCCCCAGCATTTT. This codes for CAWSELGQPQHF. Supplemented by reference TRBV30 and TRBJ1-5, the full variable domain reads SQTIHQWPATLVQPVGSPLSLECTVEGTSNPNLYWYRQAAGRGLQLLFYSVGIGQISSEVPQNLSASRPQDRQFILSSKKLLLSDSGFYLCAWSELGQPQHFGDGTRLSIL.

CDR3 coding DNA: TGCGCCAGCAGCCTCGAGACTAGCGGGGGCCAAGAGACCCAGTACTTC. Amino acid sequence: CASSLETSGGQETQYF. This chain uses TRBV5-1 with TRBJ2-5, with 12 bases fitting TRBD2. With V trimmed by 4 bases and J by 1 base, 5 bases remained unmatched. Per the germline V gene, CDR1 is SGHRS and CDR2 is YFSETQ. This CDR3 region has 16 residues.

This clonotype was picked up many times. This chain joins TRBV7-9 and TRBJ1-2; 9 bases are a match to TRBD1. Germline CDR1 SEHNR, CDR2 FQNEAQ (reference sequence). CDR3 length equals 16 residues. V shed 3 bases and J 2 bases; nucleotides not matched to a gene: 7. This chain's CDR3 is CASSFPDRGPNYGYTF. CDR3 DNA: TGTGCCAGCAGCTTTCCGGACAGGGGCCCAAACTATGGCTACACCTTC.

This clonotype has just a few counts. Germline and junction disagree at one end, which may indicate a read error. The chain couples TRBV14 to TRBJ2-2; D not resolved. The germline V gene has CDR1 SGHDN and CDR2 FVKESK. This CDR3 region has 13 residues. The CDR3 is CASSQENSGELFF. DNA for the CDR3: TGTGCCAGCAGCCAAGAGAACTCCGGGGAGCTGTTTTTT.

The V and J genes are TRBV6-6 and TRBJ2-3; 7 bases are a match to TRBD2. The CDR3 covers 13 residues. Germline CDR1 and CDR2: MNHNY and SVGAGI (reference sequence). The trim removed 5 bases at V and 11 bases at J, leaving 10 bases unmatched. The CDR3 DNA reads TGTGCCAGCAGTGATCCGGGACTATACCTGCAGTATTTT. Its protein product is CASSDPGLYLQYF.

This clonotype was seen repeatedly, ten times or more. This rearrangement joins TRBV29-1 to TRBJ2-2; a weak D match, TRBD2 (6 bases). The V gene's germline CDR1 is SQVTM and CDR2 ANQGSEA. V lost 3 bases and J 2 bases, leaving 22 bases between the germline ends. The CDR3 has 18 amino acids. CDR3 protein: CSVERLGSGGFNTGELFF. CDR3 in DNA: TGCAGCGTTGAGCGGTTAGGTAGCGGAGGTTTTAACACCGGGGAGCTGTTTTTT.

Many counts were recorded for this clonotype. The gene calls are TRBV12-3 or TRBV12-4 and TRBJ2-5, with D uncertain. V dropped 8 bases and J dropped 5 bases, with 15 bases sitting between them. This CDR3 has 13 residues. The CDR3 loop reads CASADNRMETQYF. The CDR3 DNA follows: TGTGCCAGCGCTGACAATCGAATGGAGACCCAGTACTTC.

This clonotype has a count of ten or more. The chain joins TRBV5-1 to TRBJ1-1; no firm D call. The ends were cut back, 0 bases at V and 4 bases at J, with 13 bases in the middle. CDR1 and CDR2 (germline): SGHRS, YFSETQ. CDR3 length: 15 amino acids. The CDR3: CASSLAGQEGTEAFF. The DNA for the CDR3 is TGCGCCAGCAGCTTGGCCGGCCAGGAAGGCACTGAAGCTTTCTTT.

This clonotype was counted a few times. V is TRBV12-3 or TRBV12-4 and J is TRBJ2-7; tentatively, D is TRBD2 (5 bases). The CDR3 runs 15 residues. The V end was cut by 2 bases, the J end by 1 base, with 12 bases between. The CDR3 DNA reads as TGTGCCAGCAGTTTAAGAGGGAGTAGATCCTACGAGCAGTACTTC. It is translated as CASSLRGSRSYEQYF.

This clonotype was counted many times. The V call is TRBV7-6, the J call TRBJ2-3; D ambiguous. Between the trimmed V and J ends, which lost 9 bases and 1 base, there was a span of 8 bases. The CDR3 consists of 12 residues. Germline V gives CDR1 SGHVS, CDR2 FNYEAQ. The CDR3 DNA reads as TGTGCCAGTTCAAAGGGCACAGATACGCAGTATTTT. Protein sequence: CASSKGTDTQYF.

This sequence joins TRBV6-4 and TRBJ2-1, with 12 nucleotides matching TRBD1. V lost 6 bases, J lost 8 bases, and 8 bases stayed unmatched. This CDR3 is 15 amino acids long. Per the germline V gene, CDR1 is MRHNA and CDR2 is SNTAGT. In nucleotides, the CDR3 is TGTGCCAGCAGGGCTTGGGACAGGGGGCCGTATGAGCAGTTCTTC. Amino acid sequence: CASRAWDRGPYEQFF.

This clonotype came up a few times. The CDR3 DNA reads as TGCGCCAGCAGCCAAGGTCTGGGGACACCCTCCTACGAGCAGTACTTC. Amino acids: CASSQGLGTPSYEQYF. The chain recombines TRBV4-3 with TRBJ2-7; the D gene is possibly TRBD1 (6 bases). Trimming removed 1 base from V and 0 bases from J, with 13 bases in between. The V gene's germline CDR1 is LGHNA and CDR2 YSLEER. The CDR3 is 16 residues long.

The V gene is TRBV3-1, the J gene TRBJ2-7; D gene uncertain. V lost 5 bases and J lost 2, with 16 bases in between. CDR3 length equals 15 residues. The V gene's germline CDR1 is LGHDT and CDR2 YNNKEL (reference sequence). This CDR3 is CASSSTWHYPYEQYF. CDR3 bases: TGTGCCAGCAGCTCCACGTGGCACTACCCCTACGAGCAGTACTTC.

The table lists this clonotype with a few counts. V is TRBV6-2 or TRBV6-3 and J is TRBJ2-1; D unresolved. V shed 6 bases and J shed 6 bases, with 6 bases lying between them. The CDR3 has 11 residues. CDR1 is MNHEY, CDR2 SVGEGT, per germline. The CDR3 spells CASSPFNEQFF. The CDR3 DNA reads as TGTGCCAGCAGCCCCTTCAATGAGCAGTTCTTC.

The chain joins TRBV6-2 or TRBV6-3 to TRBJ2-7; no definite D call. V was shortened by 10 bases and J by 2 bases, with 18 bases between the two germline ends. This CDR3 comprises 14 residues. CDR1 is MNHEY and CDR2 is SVGEGT in the germline V gene. CDR3 protein: CATNEWGAAYEQYF. In DNA, the CDR3 is TGTGCCACCAACGAATGGGGTGCCGCCTACGAGCAGTACTTC.

J is TRBJ2-7 and V is TRBV19; D is ambiguous. The CDR3 totals 15 residues. The V and J ends lost 1 base and 1 base respectively, with 11 bases between them. Germline values: CDR1 LNHDA, CDR2 SQIVND (reference sequence). The CDR3 nucleotides read TGTGCCAGTAGTATAGGGACGCAGCTTTCCTACGAGCAGTACTTC. Translated, it gives CASSIGTQLSYEQYF.

This clonotype was seen more than once but under ten times. The J gene is TRBJ1-5, the V gene TRBV12-3 or TRBV12-4; D gene ambiguous. CDR3 length equals 14 residues. V lost 6 bases to trimming and J lost 7 bases, with 16 bases between them. Written as DNA, the CDR3 is TGTGCCAGCAGCCCCTCTGGAAGGGAGCAGCCCCAGCATTTT. It codes for CASSPSGREQPQHF.

The rearrangement uses TRBV29-1 and TRBJ2-1; 11 nucleotides align to TRBD2. The junction had 4 bases not matched to a gene; V was cut back by 4 bases and J by 8 bases. This CDR3 contains 13 residues. The V gene's germline CDR1 is SQVTM and CDR2 ANQGSEA. Written as DNA, the CDR3 is TGCAGCGTTGGAACTAGCGGGAGCTATGAGCAGTTCTTC. This codes for CSVGTSGSYEQFF.

V is TRBV9 and J is TRBJ2-1; a weak D match, TRBD2 (6 bases). Deletions cut 0 bases from V and 2 bases from J, with 9 bases between. The CDR3 is 15 amino acids. Looked up from germline, CDR1 is SGDLS and CDR2 is YYNGEE. This CDR3 reads CASSVGGGAYNEQFF. In DNA form, the CDR3 reads TGTGCCAGCAGCGTAGGCGGAGGGGCCTACAATGAGCAGTTCTTC.

The gene calls are TRBV6-6 and TRBJ2-7; the D gene could be TRBD1 or TRBD2 (5 bases each). The CDR3 consists of 12 residues. The germline V gene encodes CDR1 MNHNY and CDR2 SVGAGI (reference sequence). The germline V and J ends were trimmed by 11 bases and 5 bases, with 16 bases remaining between them. CDR3 protein: CACQMGDHEQYF. CDR3 nucleotides: TGTGCCTGCCAGATGGGGGATCACGAGCAGTACTTC.

The CDR3, as DNA: TGTGCCAGTACGGACAGGGGGCCGGACGAGCAGTACTTC. The encoded protein is CASTDRGPDEQYF. The chain employs TRBV19 and TRBJ2-7, with TRBD1 matching over 11 bases. V shed 7 bases, J shed 5 bases, and the junction held 4 bases outside the gene matches. The CDR3 is 13 residues long. Germline assignment: CDR1 LNHDA and CDR2 SQIVND (reference sequence).

This chain connects TRBV27 to TRBJ2-1, with 7 bases identical to TRBD1. The V gene end was trimmed by 8 bases and the J gene end by 5 bases; junction bases not matched to a gene: 9. CDR3 size: 14 residues. Looked up from germline, CDR1 is MNHEY and CDR2 is SMNVEV (reference sequence). CDR3 sequence reads: CASHILGQNNEQFF. The CDR3 nucleotides read TGTGCCAGCCATATCCTGGGACAGAACAATGAGCAGTTCTTC.

This clonotype was detected only a few times. This rearrangement joins TRBV12-3 or TRBV12-4 to TRBJ1-1; no clear D gene. Trimming shortened V by 4 bases and J by 7 bases, and 13 bases separated the two germline ends. The CDR3 extends over 13 amino acids. CDR3: CASSSSVLFEAFF. CDR3 DNA: TGTGCCAGCAGTTCCTCGGTTCTTTTTGAAGCTTTCTTT.

This chain joins TRBV12-3 or TRBV12-4 and TRBJ1-2; no clear D gene. The CDR3 covers 15 residues. V lost 6 bases and J 1 base, leaving 15 bases between the germline ends. In nucleotides, the CDR3 is TGTGCCAGCAGGACGACTGAAGCTGATAACTATGGCTACACCTTC. This codes for CASRTTEADNYGYTF.

This clonotype has just a few counts. This sequence joins TRBV4-3 and TRBJ2-1; the match to TRBD2 covers 13 bases. After removal of 1 base from V and 8 bases from J, the junction contained 8 bases not matched to a gene. CDR3 length: 17 residues. CDR1 and CDR2 from the germline V gene are LGHNA and YSLEER. This chain's CDR3 is CASSQAGGLAGVYEQFF. Here the CDR3 DNA reads TGCGCCAGCAGCCAAGCCGGCGGACTAGCGGGAGTCTATGAGCAGTTCTTC.

This chain connects TRBV7-2 to TRBJ2-7; either TRBD1 or TRBD2 may supply D (5 bases each). V was shortened by 5 bases and J by 3 bases, with 14 bases between the two germline ends. Germline V gene sequence: CDR1 SGHTA, CDR2 FQGNSA. The CDR3 has 14 residues. CDR3 sequence (DNA): TGTGCCAGCAGCATCACCGGGACCTACTACGAGCAGTACTTC. Translating gives CASSITGTYYEQYF.

This clonotype was detected a few times. CDR3 residues: CASSVTGDEQYF. Written as DNA, the CDR3 is TGTGCCAGCAGCGTAACGGGGGACGAGCAGTACTTC. The chain links TRBV9 to TRBJ2-7; weak D call: TRBD2 (6 bases). V lost 1 base and J 5 bases, leaving 7 bases between the germline ends. CDR3 length: 12 amino acids. CDR1 SGDLS and CDR2 YYNGEE come from the germline V gene.

This clonotype was picked up many times. J is TRBJ2-7 and V is TRBV28; 7 bases agree with TRBD1. Looked up from germline, CDR1 is MDHEN and CDR2 is SYDVKM. Germline trimming cut 2 bases from V and 7 bases from J; bases unmatched to any gene: 2. This CDR3 has 12 amino acids. CDR3 nucleotides: TGTGCCAGCAGTTTAAGACAGGGAGAGCAGTACTTC. Encoded protein: CASSLRQGEQYF.